This T cell receptor beta chain originates from a study of blood T cells in healthy people across ages. A sample-barcoded 5' primer and a J-beta primer mix were used in a second PCR of about 7 to 12 cycles. TCRdb re-called the 5' RACE reads through MiXCR, storing one row per CDR3 protein. The repertoire holds fewer than 2 million distinct CDR3 sequences, with 39% as singletons. Each donor was a healthy Caucasian individual from Russia, aged about 6 to 95. Researchers report isolating at least 7 million PBMCs per sample. The V and J ends lost 0 bases and 1 base respectively, with 12 bases between them. Germline V CDR1 and CDR2: LGHNA, YSLEER. CDR3 length: 16 residues.

Specimen: blood. The source is a human donor in good health. The V call is TRBV4-3, the J call TRBJ1-2; no firm D call. CDR3 sequence (DNA): TGCGCCAGCAGCCAAGACTACGAATCGTTTAACTATGGCTACACCTTC. Amino acid sequence: CASSQDYESFNYGYTF.